The T cell receptor (beta chain) described here comes from a study of long-term antiretroviral therapy in people with HIV. Study-wide results and limits: Unavailable data included ART adherence, viral resistance and therapy changes (switches in treatment).

This clone was counted a single time. Its target is not known. J was trimmed by 0 bases and V by 4 bases; bases with no gene match: 12. This CDR3 spans 19 amino acids. Looked up from germline, CDR1 is MNHEY and CDR2 is SMNVEV (reference sequence). It was version v3.0 of the immunoSEQ assay that was run at survey level. Sequencing was intended to reach about 35,000-55,000 T-cell genomes per sample. Using immunoSEQ multiplex PCR, the repertoire was profiled, and TCRdb retains in-frame clones only, with some absent. Among 35,000 to 45,000 clones listed, 80% to 90% were seen once. V usage is TRBV27 and J usage is TRBJ2-3; 11 bases are a match to TRBD2. Sequencing used unsorted PBMCs, obtained just before starting antiretroviral therapy. The TCR was taken from a woman under 30 with HIV. This chain's CDR3 is CASSSSSIGLAGSTDTQYF. CDR3 nucleotide sequence: TGTGCCAGCAGTTCATCCTCCATCGGACTAGCGGGTAGCACAGATACGCAGTATTTT.